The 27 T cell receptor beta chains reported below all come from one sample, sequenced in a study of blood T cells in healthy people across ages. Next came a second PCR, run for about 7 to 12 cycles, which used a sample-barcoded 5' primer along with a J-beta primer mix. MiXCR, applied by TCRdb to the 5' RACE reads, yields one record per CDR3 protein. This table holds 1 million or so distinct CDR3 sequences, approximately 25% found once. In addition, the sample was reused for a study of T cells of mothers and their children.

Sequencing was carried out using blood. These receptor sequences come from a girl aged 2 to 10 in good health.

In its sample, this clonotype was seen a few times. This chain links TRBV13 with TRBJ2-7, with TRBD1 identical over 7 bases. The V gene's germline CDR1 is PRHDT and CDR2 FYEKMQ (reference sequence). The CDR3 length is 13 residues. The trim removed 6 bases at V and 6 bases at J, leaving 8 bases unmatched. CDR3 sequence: CASSLQGHGEQYF. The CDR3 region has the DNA TGTGCCAGCAGTTTACAGGGGCATGGCGAGCAGTACTTC.

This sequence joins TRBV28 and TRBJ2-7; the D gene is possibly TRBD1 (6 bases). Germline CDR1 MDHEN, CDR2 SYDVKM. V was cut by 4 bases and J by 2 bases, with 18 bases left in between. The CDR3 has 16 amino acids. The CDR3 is CASSSPGTSEPYEQYF. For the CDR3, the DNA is TGTGCCAGCAGTTCCCCCGGGACATCGGAGCCCTACGAGCAGTACTTC.

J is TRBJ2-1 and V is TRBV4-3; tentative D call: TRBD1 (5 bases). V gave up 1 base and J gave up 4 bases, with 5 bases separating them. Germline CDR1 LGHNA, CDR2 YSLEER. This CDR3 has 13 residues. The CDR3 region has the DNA TGCGCCAGCAGCCAAGGACAGTACAATGAGCAGTTCTTC. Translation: CASSQGQYNEQFF.

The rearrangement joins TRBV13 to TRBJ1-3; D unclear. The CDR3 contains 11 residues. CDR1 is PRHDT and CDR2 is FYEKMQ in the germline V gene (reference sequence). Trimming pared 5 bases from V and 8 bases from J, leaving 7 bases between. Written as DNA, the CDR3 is TGTGCCAGCAGCCGTGAGGACACCATATATTTT. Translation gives CASSREDTIYF.

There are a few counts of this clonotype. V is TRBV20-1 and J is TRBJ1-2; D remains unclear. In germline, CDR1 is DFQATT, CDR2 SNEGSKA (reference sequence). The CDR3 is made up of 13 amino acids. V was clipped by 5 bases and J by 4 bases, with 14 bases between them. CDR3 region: CSASFSVSYGYTF. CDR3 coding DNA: TGCAGTGCTTCTTTCAGCGTCTCCTATGGCTACACCTTC.

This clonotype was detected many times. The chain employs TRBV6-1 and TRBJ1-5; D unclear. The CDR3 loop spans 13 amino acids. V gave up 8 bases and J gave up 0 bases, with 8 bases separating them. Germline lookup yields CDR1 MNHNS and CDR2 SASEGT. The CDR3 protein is CASRQFSNQPQHF. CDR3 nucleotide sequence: TGTGCCAGCCGACAATTTAGCAATCAGCCCCAGCATTTT.

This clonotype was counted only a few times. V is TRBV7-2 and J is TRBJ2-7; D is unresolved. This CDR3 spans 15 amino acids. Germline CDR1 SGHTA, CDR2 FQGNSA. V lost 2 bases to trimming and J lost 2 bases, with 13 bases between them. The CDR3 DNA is TGTGCCAGCAGCTTATTTGGAAGAATCACCTACGAGCAGTACTTC. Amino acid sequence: CASSLFGRITYEQYF.

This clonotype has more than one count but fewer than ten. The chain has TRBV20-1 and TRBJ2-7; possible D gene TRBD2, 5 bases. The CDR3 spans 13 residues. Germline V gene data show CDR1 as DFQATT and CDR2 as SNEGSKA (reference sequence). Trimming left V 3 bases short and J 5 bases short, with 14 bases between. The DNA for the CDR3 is TGCAGTGCTAGGACCGTCTCGGGAAACGAGCAGTACTTC. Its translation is CSARTVSGNEQYF.

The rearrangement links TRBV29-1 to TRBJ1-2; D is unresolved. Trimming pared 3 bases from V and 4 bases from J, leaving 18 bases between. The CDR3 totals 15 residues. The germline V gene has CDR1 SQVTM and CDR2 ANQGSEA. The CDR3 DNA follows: TGCAGCGTTGATGGCCGTTTGGGCGGACCCTATGGCTACACCTTC. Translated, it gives CSVDGRLGGPYGYTF.

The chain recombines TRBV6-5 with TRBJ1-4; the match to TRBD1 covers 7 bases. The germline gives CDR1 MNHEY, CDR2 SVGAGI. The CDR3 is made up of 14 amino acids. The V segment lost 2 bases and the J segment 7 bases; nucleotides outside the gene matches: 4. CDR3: CASSYEGASEKLFF. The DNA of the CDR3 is TGTGCCAGCAGTTACGAGGGGGCTAGTGAAAAACTGTTTTTT.

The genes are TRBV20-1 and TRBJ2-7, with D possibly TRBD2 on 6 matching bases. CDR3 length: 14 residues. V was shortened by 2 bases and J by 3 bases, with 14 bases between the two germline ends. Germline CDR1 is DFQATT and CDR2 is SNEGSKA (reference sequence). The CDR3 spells CSARLRDGGYEQYF. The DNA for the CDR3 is TGCAGTGCTAGATTGCGGGACGGAGGCTACGAGCAGTACTTC.

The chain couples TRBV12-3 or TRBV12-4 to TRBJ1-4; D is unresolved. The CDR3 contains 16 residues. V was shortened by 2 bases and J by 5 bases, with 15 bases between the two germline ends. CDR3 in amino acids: CASSLSGKYFNEKLFF. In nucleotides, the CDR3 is TGTGCCAGCAGTTTATCGGGGAAGTACTTCAATGAAAAACTGTTTTTT.

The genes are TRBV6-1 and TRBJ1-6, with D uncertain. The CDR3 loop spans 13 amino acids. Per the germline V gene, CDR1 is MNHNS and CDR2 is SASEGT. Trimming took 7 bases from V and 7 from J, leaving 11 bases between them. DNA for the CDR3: TGTGCCAGCATTTTTGTGGGAAATTCACCCCTCCACTTT. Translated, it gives CASIFVGNSPLHF.

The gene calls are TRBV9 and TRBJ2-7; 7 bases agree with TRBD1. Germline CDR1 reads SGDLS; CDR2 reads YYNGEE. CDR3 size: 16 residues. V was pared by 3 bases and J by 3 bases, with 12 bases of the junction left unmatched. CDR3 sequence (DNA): TGTGCCAGCAGCGATCCCGAGGGACAGCTAAGCTACGAGCAGTACTTC. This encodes CASSDPEGQLSYEQYF.

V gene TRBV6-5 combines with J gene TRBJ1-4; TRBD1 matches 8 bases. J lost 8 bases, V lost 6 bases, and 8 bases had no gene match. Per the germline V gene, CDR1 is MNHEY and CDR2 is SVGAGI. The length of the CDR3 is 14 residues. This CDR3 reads CASRLRRDREKLFF. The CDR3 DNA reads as TGTGCCAGCAGACTGAGACGGGACAGGGAAAAACTGTTTTTT.

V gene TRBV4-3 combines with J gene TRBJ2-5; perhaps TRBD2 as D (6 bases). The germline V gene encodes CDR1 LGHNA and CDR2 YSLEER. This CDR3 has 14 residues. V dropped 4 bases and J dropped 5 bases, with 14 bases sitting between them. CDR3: CASSLAGIEETQYF. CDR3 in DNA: TGCGCCAGCAGCCTGGCGGGGATCGAGGAGACCCAGTACTTC.

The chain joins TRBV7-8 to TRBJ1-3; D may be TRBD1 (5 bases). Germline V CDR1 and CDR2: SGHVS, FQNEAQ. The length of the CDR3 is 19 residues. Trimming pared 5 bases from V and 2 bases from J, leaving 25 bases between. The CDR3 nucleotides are TGTGCCAGCAGCCCAGGGCAGGACGCTCCGGAGGTAGCTGGAAACACCATATATTTT. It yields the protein CASSPGQDAPEVAGNTIYF.

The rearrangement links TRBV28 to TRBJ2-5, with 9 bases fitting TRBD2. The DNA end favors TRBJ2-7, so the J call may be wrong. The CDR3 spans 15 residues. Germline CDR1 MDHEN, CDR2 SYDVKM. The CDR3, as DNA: TGTGCCAGCAGCCCTAGGGGACTAGCTGGGTACGAGCAGTACTTC. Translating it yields CASSPRGLAGYEQYF.

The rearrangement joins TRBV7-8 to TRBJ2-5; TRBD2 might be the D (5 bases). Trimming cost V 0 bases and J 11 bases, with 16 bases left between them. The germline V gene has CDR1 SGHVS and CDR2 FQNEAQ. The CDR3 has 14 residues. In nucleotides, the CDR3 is TGTGCCAGCAGCTTAGCATTGGAGCGAGCGGAGCAGTACTTC. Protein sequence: CASSLALERAEQYF.

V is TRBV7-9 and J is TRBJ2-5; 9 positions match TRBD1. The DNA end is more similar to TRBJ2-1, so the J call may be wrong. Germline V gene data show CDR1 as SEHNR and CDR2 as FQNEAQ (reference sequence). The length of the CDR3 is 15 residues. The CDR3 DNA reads TGTGCCAGCAACACACGGGACAGGGACTTGAATGAGCAGTTCTTC. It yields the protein CASNTRDRDLNEQFF.

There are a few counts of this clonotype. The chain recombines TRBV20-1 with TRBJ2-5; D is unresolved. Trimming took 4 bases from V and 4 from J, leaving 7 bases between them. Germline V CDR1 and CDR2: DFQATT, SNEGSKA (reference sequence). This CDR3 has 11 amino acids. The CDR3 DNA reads TGCAGTGCTATAGGAAGAGAGACCCAGTACTTC. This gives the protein CSAIGRETQYF.

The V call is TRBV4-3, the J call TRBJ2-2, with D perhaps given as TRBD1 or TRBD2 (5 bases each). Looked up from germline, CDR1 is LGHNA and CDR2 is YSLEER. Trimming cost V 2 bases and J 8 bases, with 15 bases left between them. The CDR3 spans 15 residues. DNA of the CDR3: TGCGCCAGCAGCCAATATGGTGGGGGTGGAGGGGAGCTGTTTTTT. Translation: CASSQYGGGGGELFF.

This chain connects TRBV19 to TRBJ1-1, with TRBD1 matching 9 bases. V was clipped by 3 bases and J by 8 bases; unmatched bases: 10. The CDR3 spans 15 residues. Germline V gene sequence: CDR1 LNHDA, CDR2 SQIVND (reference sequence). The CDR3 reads CASSIHRQGDLEAFF. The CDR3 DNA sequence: TGTGCCAGTAGTATCCACCGACAGGGGGATTTGGAAGCTTTCTTT.

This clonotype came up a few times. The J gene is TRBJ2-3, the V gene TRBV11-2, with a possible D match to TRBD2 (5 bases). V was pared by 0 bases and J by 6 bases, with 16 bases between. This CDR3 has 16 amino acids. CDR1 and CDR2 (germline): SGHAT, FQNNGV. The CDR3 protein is CASSLDSGASPDTQYF. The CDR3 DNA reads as TGTGCCAGCAGCTTAGATAGTGGAGCTAGCCCGGATACGCAGTATTTT. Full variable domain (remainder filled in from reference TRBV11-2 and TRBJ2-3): EAGVAQSPRYKIIEKRQSVAFWCNPISGHATLYWYQQILGQGPKLLIQFQNNGVVDDSQLPKDRFSAERLKGVDSTLKIQPAKLEDSAVYLCASSLDSGASPDTQYFGPGTRLTVL.

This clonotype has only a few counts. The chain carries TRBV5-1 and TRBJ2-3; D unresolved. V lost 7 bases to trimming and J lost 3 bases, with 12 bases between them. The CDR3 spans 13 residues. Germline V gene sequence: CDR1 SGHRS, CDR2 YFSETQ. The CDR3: CASRVLSTDTQYF. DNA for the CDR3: TGCGCCAGCCGGGTCCTATCTACAGATACGCAGTATTTT.

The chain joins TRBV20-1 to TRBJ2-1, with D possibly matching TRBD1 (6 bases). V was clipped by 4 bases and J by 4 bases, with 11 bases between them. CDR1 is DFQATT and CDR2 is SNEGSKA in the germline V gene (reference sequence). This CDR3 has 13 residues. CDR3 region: CSAIGQTYNEQFF. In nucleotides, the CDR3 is TGCAGTGCTATTGGACAGACATACAATGAGCAGTTCTTC.

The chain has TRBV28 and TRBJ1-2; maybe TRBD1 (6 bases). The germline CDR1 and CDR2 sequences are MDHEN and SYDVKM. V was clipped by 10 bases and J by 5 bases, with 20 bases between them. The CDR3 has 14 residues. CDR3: CATGGPLYYYGYTF. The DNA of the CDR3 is TGTGCCACTGGGGGGCCTCTTTATTATTATGGCTACACCTTC.